The clone carrying this TCR beta chain occurred many times. Its antigen is unidentified. This specimen comes from a study of breast tumors, draining lymph nodes, adjacent tissues. Notes on the study in general: Findings are consistent with lymph node origin and intratumoral expansion of most tumor T cells. Compared with lymph nodes, tumors were less diverse; compared with nontumor tissue, more. Compared with basal-like, luminal-like tumors shared significantly more repertoire with nontumor tissue.

Germline V gives CDR1 SEHNR, CDR2 FQNEAQ (reference sequence). This CDR3 has 16 amino acids. Trimming stripped 3 bases from V and 9 bases from J, with 18 bases between. TCRdb processed the multiplex PCR reads anew with MiXCR; each CDR3 protein has one entry. The top ten clones hold approximately 19% of a sample with just under 65,000 distinct CDR3 sequences, around 52% of them seen once. Specimen: breast tumor tissue. This receptor was identified in a female donor with breast cancer. Some clones in this sample may be carry-over from other donors' samples. This rearrangement joins TRBV7-9 to TRBJ1-6; unclear D gene. This CDR3 is CASSFGPDTRISPLHF. DNA for the CDR3: TGTGCCAGCAGCTTTGGTCCAGACACCCGAATTTCACCCCTCCACTTT.